Shown below are 18 T cell receptor beta chains from a single sample sequenced in a study of blood T cell repertoires in COVID-19. Method: immunoSEQ multiplex PCR; TCRdb's copy keeps in-frame clones and lacks some. The sample lists some 350,000 clones, around 84% occurring once. Input material: peripheral blood. All receptors derive from a human donor in a cohort sampled during active COVID-19.

This chain links TRBV11-1 with TRBJ1-1; D is perhaps TRBD1 (6 bases). V was trimmed by 5 bases and J by 7 bases, leaving 17 bases between them. The germline gives CDR1 SGHAT, CDR2 FQDESV (reference sequence). The CDR3 extends over 14 amino acids. Here the CDR3 reads CASSGTWARGEAFF. The CDR3 bases are TGTGCCAGCAGCGGCACGTGGGCCAGGGGTGAAGCTTTCTTT.

The V gene is TRBV12-3 or TRBV12-4, the J gene TRBJ2-1; D gene uncertain. The CDR3 is made up of 13 amino acids. Trimming removed 5 bases from V and 3 bases from J, with 8 bases in between. CDR3 nucleotides: TGTGCCAGCAGTCCGGTGAACTACAATGAGCAGTTCTTC. Amino acids: CASSPVNYNEQFF.

The chain combines TRBV3-1 (or the pseudogene TRBV3-2) with TRBJ2-7; TRBD2 matches at 12 bases. This CDR3 has 17 amino acids. V was pared by 4 bases and J by 3 bases, with 10 bases of the junction left unmatched. Germline V gene lookup returns CDR1 LGHDT and CDR2 YNNKEL (reference sequence). The CDR3 sequence is CASSPDSRLAGDYEQYF. CDR3 nucleotides: TGTGCCAGCAGCCCCGACAGTCGACTAGCGGGGGACTACGAGCAGTACTTC.

J is TRBJ1-2 and V is TRBV27; the D gene is possibly TRBD1 (6 bases). V was pared by 3 bases and J by 8 bases, with 16 bases between. Germline V CDR1 and CDR2: MNHEY, SMNVEV (reference sequence). The CDR3 is 14 amino acids. The CDR3 region has the DNA TGTGCCAGCAGTTTGAACAGGGCCTCGGAGGGCTACACCTTC. Residues: CASSLNRASEGYTF.

DNA of the CDR3: TGTGCCAGTAGTACCCCTTTTGGTACAGATGCCTACGAGCAGTACTTC. This sequence encodes CASSTPFGTDAYEQYF. The chain is built from TRBV19 and TRBJ2-7, with D unclear. V was pared by 4 bases and J by 2 bases, with 18 bases between. In germline, CDR1 is LNHDA, CDR2 SQIVND (reference sequence). The CDR3 has 16 amino acids.

J is TRBJ2-2 and V is TRBV6-5; TRBD2 matches 8 bases. The germline CDR1 and CDR2 sequences are MNHEY and SVGAGI. V was pared by 5 bases and J by 6 bases, with 8 bases of the junction left unmatched. The CDR3 is 15 amino acids. CDR3 sequence reads: CASSPTGGPAGELFF. The CDR3 DNA reads TGTGCCAGCAGTCCCACGGGAGGGCCAGCCGGGGAGCTGTTTTTT.

The chain has TRBV6-5 and TRBJ1-2; 8 bases match TRBD1. This CDR3 is 12 amino acids long. Germline loops: CDR1 MNHEY, CDR2 SVGAGI. The trim removed 8 bases at V and 6 bases at J, leaving 5 bases unmatched. As DNA, the CDR3 is TGTGCCAGCCTGGACAGGGACCATGGCTACACCTTC. This encodes CASLDRDHGYTF.

The chain carries TRBV6-5 and TRBJ2-1; 7 bases align to TRBD2. V gave up 6 bases and J gave up 13 bases; unmatched junction bases: 9. The CDR3 spans 12 residues. Per germline, CDR1 MNHEY and CDR2 SVGAGI. For the CDR3, the DNA is TGTGCCAGCAGAACTTGGGGCGGGAGACAGTTCTTC. It is translated as CASRTWGGRQFF.

The rearrangement links TRBV19 to TRBJ2-1, with 14 bases aligning to TRBD2. Germline CDR1 is LNHDA and CDR2 is SQIVND (reference sequence). J gave up 10 bases and V 9 bases, and 8 bases lay outside the gene matches. This CDR3 has 14 amino acids. CDR3 amino acids: CASRLAGGFGEQFF. CDR3 sequence (DNA): TGTGCCAGCCGACTAGCGGGGGGGTTTGGGGAGCAGTTCTTC.

CDR3 nucleotide sequence: TGCGCCAGCAGCCAGGGGGACACTGAAGCTTTCTTT. Translation gives CASSQGDTEAFF. The gene calls are TRBV5-1 and TRBJ1-1, with 7 positions matching TRBD1. V shed 4 bases and J 3 bases; nucleotides not matched to a gene: 0. The germline gives CDR1 SGHRS, CDR2 YFSETQ. The CDR3 contains 12 residues.

The J gene is TRBJ2-5, the V gene TRBV15, with a tentative D call TRBD1 (6 bases). Per germline, CDR1 LNHNV and CDR2 YYDKDF (reference sequence). This CDR3 is 17 amino acids long. The V gene lost 5 bases and the J gene lost 4 bases, with 23 bases spanning the gap. DNA for the CDR3: TGTGCCACCAGCCCCACTCCAGGGGCAGTGGGAATAGAGACCCAGTACTTC. Protein product: CATSPTPGAVGIETQYF. Full variable domain (rest looked up from reference TRBV15 and TRBJ2-5): DAMVIQNPRYQVTQFGKPVTLSCSQTLNHNVMYWYQQKSSQAPKLLFHYYDKDFNNEADTPDNFQSRRPNTSFCFLDIRSPGLGDTAMYLCATSPTPGAVGIETQYFGPGTRLLVL.

V is TRBV5-4 and J is TRBJ1-2; TRBD1 might be the D (5 bases). This CDR3 spans 11 amino acids. The V gene's germline CDR1 is SGHNT and CDR2 YYREEE (reference sequence). Trimming removed 4 bases at V and 7 bases at J, with 8 bases between. CDR3 DNA sequence: TGTGCCAGCAGCCGCGGGGGTGGCTACACCTTC. Protein: CASSRGGGYTF.

The DNA of the CDR3 is TGTGCCAGCAGTCCCACCGGGACAGGGAAAGAGACCCAGTACTTC. Translating gives CASSPTGTGKETQYF. The gene calls are TRBV6-5 and TRBJ2-5, with 9 bases lining up with TRBD1. The CDR3 runs to 15 residues. V lost 5 bases, J lost 3 bases, and 7 bases stayed unmatched. In germline, CDR1 is MNHEY, CDR2 SVGAGI.

This sequence joins TRBV7-6 and TRBJ2-5; D is possibly TRBD2 (6 bases). The germline V and J ends were trimmed by 2 bases and 3 bases, with 25 bases remaining between them. CDR1 is SGHVS and CDR2 is FNYEAQ in the germline V gene. The CDR3 runs to 19 residues. CDR3 in amino acids: CASSLNAPLGLAQEETQYF. The CDR3 DNA sequence: TGTGCCAGCAGCTTAAATGCACCCTTGGGGCTAGCGCAAGAAGAGACCCAGTACTTC.

The chain recombines TRBV12-3 or TRBV12-4 with TRBJ2-2; no clear D. V was cut by 7 bases and J by 4 bases, with 10 bases left in between. This CDR3 has 13 residues. The CDR3: CASTGYTTGELFF. In DNA form, the CDR3 reads TGTGCCAGCACAGGCTACACCACCGGGGAGCTGTTTTTT.

The V call is TRBV9, the J call TRBJ2-3; 7 bases are a match to TRBD2. Germline values: CDR1 SGDLS, CDR2 YYNGEE. This CDR3 has 15 residues. The V segment lost 4 bases and the J segment 5 bases; nucleotides outside the gene matches: 10. The CDR3 spells CASSSRNSGGDTQYF. The CDR3 nucleotides read TGTGCCAGCAGCTCTCGTAATTCGGGGGGAGATACGCAGTATTTT.

J is TRBJ1-2 and V is TRBV18; D is perhaps TRBD1 (5 bases). Germline V gene data show CDR1 as KGHSH and CDR2 as LQKENI. Between the trimmed V and J ends, which lost 3 bases and 6 bases, there was a span of 8 bases. CDR3 size: 12 residues. CDR3 loop: CASSPGTDGYTF. CDR3 bases: TGTGCCAGCTCACCCGGGACTGATGGCTACACCTTC.

This chain uses TRBV7-9 with TRBJ2-5, with 8 positions matching TRBD2. This CDR3 spans 13 amino acids. Trimming took 3 bases from V and 5 from J; bases not matched to a gene: 2. Germline values: CDR1 SEHNR, CDR2 FQNEAQ (reference sequence). The CDR3 nucleotides read TGTGCCAGCAGCTTGATAGCGGGGGAGACCCAGTACTTC. Protein product: CASSLIAGETQYF.